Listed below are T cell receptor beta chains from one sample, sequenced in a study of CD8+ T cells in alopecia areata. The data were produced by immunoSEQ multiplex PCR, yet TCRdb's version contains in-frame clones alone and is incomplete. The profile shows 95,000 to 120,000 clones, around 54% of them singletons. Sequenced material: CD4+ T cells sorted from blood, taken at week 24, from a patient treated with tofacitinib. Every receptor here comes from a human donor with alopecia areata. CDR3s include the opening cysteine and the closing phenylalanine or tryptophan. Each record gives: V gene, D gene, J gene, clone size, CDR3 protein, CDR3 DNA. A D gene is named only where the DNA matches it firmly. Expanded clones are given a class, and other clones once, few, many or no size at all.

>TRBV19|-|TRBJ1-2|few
CASNGYGYTF
TGTGCCAGTAATGGCTATGGCTACACCTTC
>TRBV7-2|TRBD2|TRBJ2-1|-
CASSQGLAVPNEQFF
TGTGCCAGCAGCCAGGGACTAGCGGTTCCCAATGAGCAGTTCTTC
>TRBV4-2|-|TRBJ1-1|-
CASSQGLGYTEAFF
TGTGCCAGCAGCCAAGGACTAGGGTACACTGAAGCTTTCTTT
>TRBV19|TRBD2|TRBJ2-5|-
CASPSGGAETQYF
TGTGCCAGTCCTAGCGGGGGGGCGGAGACCCAGTACTTC
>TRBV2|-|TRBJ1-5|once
CASRDLSNQPQHF
TGTGCCAGCAGAGACCTTAGCAATCAGCCCCAGCATTTT
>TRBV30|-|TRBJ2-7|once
CAWSLTGSPNF
TGTGCCTGGAGTCTTACCGGGTCCCCTAACTTC
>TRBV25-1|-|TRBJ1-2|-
CASSEEGRAGYTF
TGTGCCAGCAGTGAAGAGGGTAGGGCTGGCTACACCTTC
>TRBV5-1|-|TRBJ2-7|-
CASSLTDYEQYF
TGCGCCAGCAGCCTGACGGACTACGAGCAGTACTTC
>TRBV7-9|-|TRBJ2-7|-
CASSPFSYEQYF
TGTGCCAGCAGTCCTTTCTCCTACGAGCAGTACTTC
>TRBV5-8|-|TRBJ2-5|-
CASSTRLEETQYF
TGTGCCAGCAGCACCCGGTTAGAAGAGACCCAGTACTTC
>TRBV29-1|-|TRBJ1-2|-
CSVDANYGYTF
TGCAGCGTTGATGCCAACTATGGCTACACCTTC
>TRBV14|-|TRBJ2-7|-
CASSRLGGVSSYEQYF
TGTGCCAGCAGCCGGTTAGGTGGGGTGAGCTCCTACGAGCAGTACTTC
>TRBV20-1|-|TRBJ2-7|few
CSATPLGEQYF
TGCAGTGCCACCCCGTTAGGCGAGCAGTACTTC
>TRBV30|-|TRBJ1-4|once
CAWSYSATNEKLFF
TGTGCCTGGAGTTACAGTGCAACTAATGAAAAACTGTTTTTT
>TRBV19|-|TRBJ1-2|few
CAVQGLSNYGYTF
TGTGCCGTTCAGGGACTGTCTAACTATGGCTACACCTTC
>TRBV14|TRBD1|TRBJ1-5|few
CASSQDRQGADQPQHF
TGTGCCAGCAGCCAAGATCGTCAGGGGGCTGATCAGCCCCAGCATTTT
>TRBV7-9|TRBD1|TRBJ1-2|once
CASSRYATGSDYGYTF
TGTGCCAGCAGCAGATATGCGACAGGGTCGGATTATGGCTACACCTTC
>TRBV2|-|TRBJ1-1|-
CASSERTAYTEAFF
TGTGCCAGCAGTGAACGGACAGCATACACTGAAGCTTTCTTT
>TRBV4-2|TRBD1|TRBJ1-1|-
CASSQDRGPVNTEAFF
TGTGCCAGCAGCCAAGACAGGGGGCCGGTTAACACTGAAGCTTTCTTT
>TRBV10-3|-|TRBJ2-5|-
CAISRQAGVETQYF
TGTGCCATCTCAAGACAGGCCGGGGTGGAGACCCAGTACTTC
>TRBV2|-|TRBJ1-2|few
CASRRQDGNYGYTF
TGTGCCAGCAGACGACAGGACGGGAACTATGGCTACACCTTC
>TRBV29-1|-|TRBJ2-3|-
CSAMRASSTDTQYF
TGCAGTGCCATGCGGGCTAGTAGCACAGATACGCAGTATTTT
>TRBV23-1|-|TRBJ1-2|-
CASRWHGTNYGYTF
TGCGCCAGCCGGTGGCACGGGACAAACTATGGCTACACCTTC
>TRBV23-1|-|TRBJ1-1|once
CASSQSRWVRAFF
TGCGCCAGCAGTCAATCGCGGTGGGTAAGAGCTTTCTTT
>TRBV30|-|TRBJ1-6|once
CAWSGVGSPLHF
TGTGCCTGGAGTGGGGTGGGTTCACCCCTCCACTTT
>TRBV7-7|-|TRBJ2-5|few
CASSARRGQETQYF
TGTGCTAGCAGCGCCCGAAGGGGTCAAGAGACCCAGTACTTC
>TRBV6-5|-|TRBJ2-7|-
CASRGPLSYEQYF
TGTGCCAGCAGAGGACCGCTCAGCTACGAGCAGTACTTC
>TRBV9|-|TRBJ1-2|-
CASSVTDGYTF
TGTGCCAGCAGCGTAACTGACGGCTACACCTTC
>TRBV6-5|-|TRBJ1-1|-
CASSYSNIPNTEAFF
TGTGCCAGCAGTTACTCCAACATACCCAACACTGAAGCTTTCTTT
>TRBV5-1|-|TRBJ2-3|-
CASSAHDTDTQYF
TGCGCCAGCAGCGCTCATGACACAGATACGCAGTATTTT
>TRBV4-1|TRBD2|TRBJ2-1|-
CASSQGSGGRDEQFF
TGCGCCAGCAGCCAGGGTAGCGGGGGTAGGGATGAGCAGTTCTTC
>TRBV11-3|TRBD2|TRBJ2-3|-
CASSFGGGPTDTQYF
TGTGCCAGCAGCTTCGGCGGGGGACCAACTGATACGCAGTATTTT
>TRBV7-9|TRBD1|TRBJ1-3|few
CASSPQDRDLLNTIYF
TGTGCCAGCAGCCCGCAGGACAGGGACCTGCTAAACACCATATATTTT
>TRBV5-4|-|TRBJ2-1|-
CASSLDWGFNNEQFF
TGTGCCAGCAGCTTGGATTGGGGGTTCAACAATGAGCAGTTCTTC
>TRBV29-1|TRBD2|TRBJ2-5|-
CSVDSGGAGETQYF
TGCAGCGTTGATAGCGGGGGGGCCGGAGAGACCCAGTACTTC
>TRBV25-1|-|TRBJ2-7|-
CASTPGFLVEQYF
TGTGCCAGCACCCCGGGATTCCTCGTGGAGCAGTACTTC
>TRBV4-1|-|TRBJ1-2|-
CASSQGTRGGSYGYTF
TGCGCCAGCAGCCAAGGGACCCGGGGCGGGAGCTATGGCTACACCTTC
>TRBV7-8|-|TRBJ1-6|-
CASSLEQGQNSPLHF
TGTGCCAGCAGCTTAGAACAGGGTCAAAATTCACCCCTCCACTTT
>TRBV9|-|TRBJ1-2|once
CASSVGQDNYGYTF
TGTGCCAGCAGCGTAGGACAGGATAACTATGGCTACACCTTC
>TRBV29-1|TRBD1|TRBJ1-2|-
CSVDPNRGLNGYTF
TGCAGCGTTGATCCCAACAGGGGGCTGAATGGCTACACCTTC
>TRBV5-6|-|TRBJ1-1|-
CASSLAIRDNTEAFF
TGTGCCAGCAGCTTGGCCATTAGGGATAACACTGAAGCTTTCTTT
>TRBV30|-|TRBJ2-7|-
CAWSGLGRVGF
TGTGCCTGGAGTGGGTTGGGCCGGGTCGGCTTC
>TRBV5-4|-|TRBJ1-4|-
CASSLDGENEKLFF
TGTGCCAGCAGCTTGGATGGGGAAAATGAAAAACTGTTTTTT
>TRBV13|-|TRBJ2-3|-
CASSLTDTDTQYF
TGTGCCAGCAGCCTGACCGACACAGATACGCAGTATTTT
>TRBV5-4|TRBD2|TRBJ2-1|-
CASSYGTSGYNEQFF
TGTGCCAGCAGCTACGGGACTAGCGGCTACAATGAGCAGTTCTTC
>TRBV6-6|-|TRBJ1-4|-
CACYAGQFNEKLFF
TGTGCCTGCTACGCTGGACAGTTTAATGAAAAACTGTTTTTT
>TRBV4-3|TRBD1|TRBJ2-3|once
CASSPEGGRTLTDTQYF
TGCGCCAGCAGCCCTGAAGGGGGCAGGACACTCACAGATACGCAGTATTTT
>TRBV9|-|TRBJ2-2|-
CASSVEVGELFF
TGTGCCAGCAGCGTAGAGGTCGGGGAGCTGTTTTTT
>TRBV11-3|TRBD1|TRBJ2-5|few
CASTGDRGETQYF
TGTGCCAGCACTGGCGACAGGGGAGAGACCCAGTACTTC
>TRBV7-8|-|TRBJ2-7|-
CASSPSAVRISYEQYF
TGTGCCAGCAGCCCAAGTGCGGTTCGGATCTCCTACGAGCAGTACTTC
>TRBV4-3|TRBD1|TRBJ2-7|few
CASSQVFGQGSYEQYF
TGCGCCAGCAGCCAAGTTTTCGGACAGGGGTCCTACGAGCAGTACTTC
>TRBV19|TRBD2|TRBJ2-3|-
CASSMGLAGPTDTQYF
TGTGCCAGTAGTATGGGACTAGCGGGGCCCACAGATACGCAGTATTTT
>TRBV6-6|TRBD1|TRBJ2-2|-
CASGQGNTGELFF
TGTGCCTCGGGACAGGGAAACACCGGGGAGCTGTTTTTT
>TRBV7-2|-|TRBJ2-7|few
CASSFGIEQYF
TGTGCCAGCAGCTTCGGGATCGAGCAGTACTTC
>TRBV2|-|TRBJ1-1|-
CASSGPRALF
TGTGCCAGCAGTGGCCCTAGAGCCCTTTTT
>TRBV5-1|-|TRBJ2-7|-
CASSSGGSEQYF
TGCGCCAGCAGCTCCGGGGGATCGGAGCAGTACTTC
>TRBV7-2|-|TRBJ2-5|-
CASSQITTSRETQYF
TGTGCCAGCAGCCAAATAACGACTAGTAGAGAGACCCAGTACTTC
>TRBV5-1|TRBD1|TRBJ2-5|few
CASSTAGTGETQYF
TGCGCCAGCAGTACCGCCGGGACAGGAGAGACCCAGTACTTC
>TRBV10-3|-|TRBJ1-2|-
CAISESKGDGYTF
TGTGCCATCAGTGAGTCGAAAGGGGATGGCTACACCTTC
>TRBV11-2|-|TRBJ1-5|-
CASSFGGGQPQHF
TGTGCCAGCAGCTTCGGAGGGGGACAGCCCCAGCATTTT